This is a list of T cell receptor beta chains from one sample in a study of T cell responses to AZD1222 COVID-19 vaccine. The repertoire was sequenced with immunoSEQ multiplex PCR; TCRdb's copy has only in-frame clones and lacks some. The data show tens of thousands of clones, around 86% seen once. The sequenced sample was peripheral blood, obtained on day 0 of AZD1222 vaccination. These receptors were obtained from an adult in good health. CDR3s include the opening cysteine and the closing phenylalanine or tryptophan. The D gene is left open where the match is weak. Clone sizes are given selectively: once, few, many, or a class where the clone is expanded.

few	TRBV7-3	-	TRBJ2-3	CASSLFGQRVDTQYF	TGTGCCAGCAGCTTATTCGGACAGAGGGTAGATACGCAGTATTTT
once	TRBV28	-	TRBJ1-3	CASSPLFSSGNTIYF	TGTGCCAGCAGCCCTCTCTTCAGCTCTGGAAACACCATATATTTT
-	TRBV7-9	-	TRBJ1-3	CASSFLLGDTIYF	TGTGCCAGCAGCTTTCTCCTGGGAGACACCATATATTTT
-	TRBV11-2	-	TRBJ1-2	CASSLGLRYGYTF	TGTGCCAGCAGCTTGGGCCTCCGCTATGGCTACACCTTC
-	TRBV6-6	-	TRBJ1-6	CASRPREVEPLHF	TGTGCCAGCAGGCCGCGGGAGGTGGAACCCCTCCACTTT
-	TRBV28	-	TRBJ1-6	CASSFVSPGDNSPLHF	TGTGCCAGCAGTTTTGTTTCGCCAGGGGACAATTCACCCCTCCACTTT
-	TRBV7-2	-	TRBJ1-2	CASSLVATDDGYTF	TGTGCCAGCAGCTTAGTGGCGACAGATGACGGCTACACCTTC
-	TRBV6-2/TRBV6-3	-	TRBJ1-5	CASSQRLSNQPQHF	TGTGCCAGCAGCCAAAGGCTTAGCAATCAGCCCCAGCATTTT
-	TRBV5-4	TRBD2	TRBJ2-2	CASSSAGGQAGELFF	TGTGCCAGCTCTTCGGCGGGGGGGCAGGCCGGGGAGCTGTTTTTT
-	TRBV23-1	-	TRBJ1-4	CASSLERGEKLFF	TGCGCCAGCAGTCTGGAAAGGGGCGAAAAACTGTTTTTT
-	TRBV6-5	-	TRBJ1-3	CASSYRSGFGNTIYF	TGTGCCAGCAGTTACCGGTCGGGATTTGGAAACACCATATATTTT
-	TRBV9	TRBD1	TRBJ2-7	CASSVGDRTYEQYF	TGTGCCAGCAGCGTAGGGGACAGAACCTACGAGCAGTACTTC
-	TRBV6-5	-	TRBJ1-2	CASSYPGTFNYGYTF	TGTGCCAGCAGTTACCCCGGGACATTTAACTATGGCTACACCTTC
-	TRBV5-6	-	TRBJ1-6	CASSRGVDSYNSPLHF	TGTGCCAGCAGTAGAGGGGTAGACTCCTATAATTCACCCCTCCACTTT
-	TRBV3-1/TRBV3-2	-	TRBJ1-5	CASSQDRGMEPQHF	TGTGCCAGCAGCCAAGATAGAGGAATGGAGCCCCAGCATTTT
-	TRBV28	-	TRBJ2-5	CASSTREMLQETQYF	TGTGCCAGCTCCACCCGGGAGATGTTACAAGAGACCCAGTACTTC
-	TRBV28	TRBD1	TRBJ1-2	CASRAGTDYGYTF	TGTGCCAGCAGGGCCGGGACAGATTATGGCTACACCTTC
once	TRBV2	TRBD2	TRBJ2-1	CASTISGVGVNEQFF	TGTGCCAGCACTATTAGCGGGGTAGGCGTCAATGAGCAGTTCTTC
-	TRBV5-6	-	TRBJ1-4	CASSYNTGMENEKLFF	TGTGCCAGCAGCTATAATACAGGGATGGAGAACGAAAAACTGTTTTTT
-	TRBV2	TRBD1	TRBJ1-6	CASSPLGTGEDF	TGTGCCAGCAGTCCACTTGGGACAGGGGAGGACTTT
-	TRBV6-6	-	TRBJ2-2	CASSYGTKAGELFF	TGTGCCAGCAGTTACGGGACAAAAGCCGGGGAGCTGTTTTTT
-	TRBV10-2	-	TRBJ1-6	CASSELGEANSPLHF	TGCGCCAGCAGTGAATTGGGCGAAGCGAATTCACCCCTCCACTTT
-	TRBV9	-	TRBJ1-2	CASSVGGPTNYGYTF	TGTGCCAGCAGCGTAGGAGGGCCCACTAACTATGGCTACACCTTC
-	TRBV12-3/TRBV12-4	-	TRBJ1-1	CASSLADRPEAFF	TGTGCCAGCAGCTTGGCGGACAGACCGGAAGCTTTCTTT
-	TRBV6-1	-	TRBJ1-5	CASSPPGTSNQPQHF	TGTGCCAGCAGTCCGCCTGGGACCAGCAATCAGCCCCAGCATTTT
-	TRBV5-1	-	TRBJ1-1	CASGQGVDTEAFF	TGCGCCAGCGGCCAGGGTGTGGACACTGAAGCTTTCTTT
-	TRBV29-1	-	TRBJ1-1	CSVEPGQFEAFF	TGCAGCGTTGAACCGGGGCAGTTCGAAGCTTTCTTT
-	TRBV10-3	-	TRBJ1-2	CAITPPGGRGYTF	TGTGCCATCACCCCCCCCGGGGGGCGGGGCTACACCTTC
few	TRBV9	-	TRBJ1-2	CASSMNRAPSNYGYTF	TGTGCCAGCAGCATGAACAGGGCCCCCTCTAACTATGGCTACACCTTC
-	TRBV7-2	TRBD1	TRBJ1-3	CASSSDRGVGNTIYF	TGTGCCAGCAGCTCTGACAGGGGCGTCGGAAACACCATATATTTT
-	TRBV2	-	TRBJ1-6	CASKETEKYNSPLHF	TGTGCCAGCAAAGAGACGGAAAAATATAATTCACCCCTCCACTTT
-	TRBV19	-	TRBJ1-4	CASSMEGPSIPNEKLFF	TGTGCCAGTAGTATGGAGGGTCCCTCAATACCCAATGAAAAACTGTTTTTT
few	TRBV7-2	TRBD1	TRBJ2-7	CASSLAGQGNYEQYF	TGTGCCAGCAGCTTAGCCGGACAGGGGAACTACGAGCAGTACTTC
-	TRBV3-1/TRBV3-2	TRBD1	TRBJ1-2	CASTSGQGASRGYTF	TGTGCCAGCACCTCAGGACAGGGGGCTTCGCGTGGCTACACCTTC
-	TRBV5-4	-	TRBJ1-3	CASSRAYSGNTIYF	TGTGCCAGCAGTAGGGCTTACTCTGGAAACACCATATATTTT
-	TRBV11-2	-	TRBJ2-1	CASSFRTEQFF	TGTGCCAGCAGCTTTCGAACTGAGCAGTTCTTC
-	TRBV29-1	TRBD1	TRBJ1-1	CSVDSADRGSEAFF	TGCAGCGTTGACTCTGCGGACAGGGGGTCTGAAGCTTTCTTT
-	TRBV20-1	TRBD1	TRBJ1-3	CSARGQGYHFSGNTIYF	TGCAGTGCTCGTGGACAGGGTTATCATTTTTCTGGAAACACCATATATTTT
-	TRBV29-1	-	TRBJ2-1	CSVPPGLGDEQFF	TGCAGCGTTCCTCCGGGGCTTGGGGATGAGCAGTTCTTC
-	TRBV5-1	TRBD2	TRBJ2-1	CASCLAGGFEQFF	TGCGCCAGCTGTCTAGCGGGGGGGTTTGAGCAGTTCTTC
-	TRBV3-1/TRBV3-2	-	TRBJ2-1	CASSQTDNEQFF	TGTGCCAGCAGCCAGACCGACAATGAGCAGTTCTTC
-	TRBV19	-	TRBJ1-6	CASTTSSLSPLHF	TGTGCCAGTACGACCTCCTCCTTATCACCCCTCCACTTT
-	TRBV9	TRBD1	TRBJ1-4	CASSPNTGGVEKLFF	TGTGCCAGCAGCCCAAATACAGGGGGCGTGGAAAAACTGTTTTTT
-	TRBV4-3	-	TRBJ2-7	CASSQDLSRGTYEQYF	TGCGCCAGCAGCCAAGATCTTAGCAGGGGCACCTACGAGCAGTACTTC